The 15 T cell receptor beta chains reported below all come from one sample, sequenced in a study of OX40 agonist ivuxolimab in advanced cancers. Library prep was done by the immunoSEQ multiplex PCR assay. The table comes from immuneACCESS by way of TCRdb, which keeps in-frame sequences with V and J called. Part of the clones is missing from these tables; in studies checked, under half for an unresolved V gene and the rest for unknown reasons. For this sample there are 70,000 to 85,000 clones; roughly nine tenths appear just once. In total, the top ten clones hold 0.8% to 1% of the sample. This sample comprised CD4+ or CD8+ T cells sorted from blood, obtained in a trial of the OX40 agonist ivuxolimab. All receptors come from an adult with an advanced solid tumor such as melanoma, head and neck, liver or kidney cancer.

V usage is TRBV9 and J usage is TRBJ2-1; 9 bases fit TRBD1. Losses at the gene ends were 3 bases for V and 6 bases for J; bases not matched to a gene: 7. This CDR3 region has 15 residues. Germline values: CDR1 SGDLS, CDR2 YYNGEE. The CDR3 sequence: CASSEQGAGFNEQFF. The CDR3 nucleotides are TGTGCCAGCAGCGAACAGGGGGCAGGTTTCAATGAGCAGTTCTTC.

The chain is built from TRBV4-1 and TRBJ2-1, with 10 bases matching TRBD2. Per germline, CDR1 MGHRA and CDR2 YSYEKL. The CDR3 extends over 22 amino acids. The V gene end was trimmed by 1 base and the J gene end by 0 bases; junction bases not matched to a gene: 18. The CDR3 DNA follows: TGCGCCAGCAGCCAAGTAGGGTCGAGGGTAGCGGGAGGCCGCAGCTCCTACAATGAGCAGTTCTTC. It yields the protein CASSQVGSRVAGGRSSYNEQFF.

The chain has TRBV7-9 and TRBJ2-2; maybe TRBD1 (5 bases). V gave up 5 bases and J gave up 1 base, with 14 bases separating them. The CDR3 sequence is 16 residues long. CDR1 and CDR2 (germline): SEHNR, FQNEAQ (reference sequence). The CDR3 nucleotides read TGTGCCAGCAGCAACCCTCTGACAGTGAACACCGGGGAGCTGTTTTTT. Translation: CASSNPLTVNTGELFF.

The chain is built from TRBV19 and TRBJ2-7, with TRBD1 as a possible D gene (6 bases). Germline CDR1 reads LNHDA; CDR2 reads SQIVND (reference sequence). Trimming left V 8 bases short and J 0 bases short, with 11 bases between. The CDR3 loop spans 13 amino acids. DNA of the CDR3: TGTGCCAGTGGACAGCGAGACTCCTACGAGCAGTACTTC. Its protein product is CASGQRDSYEQYF.

The V gene is TRBV19, the J gene TRBJ2-5; a weak D match, TRBD2 (6 bases). V lost 6 bases to trimming and J lost 5 bases, with 19 bases between them. CDR3 size: 15 residues. Germline V gene lookup returns CDR1 LNHDA and CDR2 SQIVND (reference sequence). In DNA, the CDR3 is TGTGCCAGTAGCTCGGGGGTGGGCCGGGGGGAGACCCAGTACTTC. Its protein product is CASSSGVGRGETQYF.

This rearrangement joins TRBV29-1 to TRBJ2-7; the D call may be TRBD1 or TRBD2 (6 bases each). The CDR3 has 12 amino acids. Germline V gene data show CDR1 as SQVTM and CDR2 as ANQGSEA. Trimming pared 4 bases from V and 4 bases from J, leaving 11 bases between. The CDR3 protein is CSVVGGGYEQYF. The CDR3 DNA sequence: TGCAGCGTTGTCGGAGGGGGATACGAGCAGTACTTC.

The genes are TRBV2 and TRBJ2-5; D is unclear. Germline V CDR1 and CDR2: SNHLY, FYNNEI. The CDR3 has 11 amino acids. V shed 5 bases and J shed 3 bases, with 4 bases lying between them. The CDR3 region is CASSSKETQYF. The CDR3 DNA is TGTGCCAGCAGTTCAAAAGAGACCCAGTACTTC.

In its sample, this clone was seen once. The chain has TRBV4-1 and TRBJ1-1; 7 bases agree with TRBD1. V lost 3 bases, J lost 2 bases, and 6 bases stayed unmatched. The CDR3 covers 15 residues. Germline assignment: CDR1 MGHRA and CDR2 YSYEKL. As DNA, the CDR3 is TGCGCCAGCAGCCAGCCCGGGACAGTTAACACTGAAGCTTTCTTT. As protein: CASSQPGTVNTEAFF.

The J gene is TRBJ2-2, the V gene TRBV2; D is perhaps TRBD2 (5 bases). CDR1 and CDR2 (germline): SNHLY, FYNNEI. The V end lost 8 bases, the J end lost 2 bases, and 12 bases lay between the germline ends. The CDR3 spans 14 residues. CDR3 sequence reads: CASLRTGNTGELFF. The CDR3 region has the DNA TGTGCCAGCCTCCGGACTGGCAACACCGGGGAGCTGTTTTTT.

The genes are TRBV7-2 and TRBJ2-3; TRBD2 aligns across 13 bases. J was trimmed by 2 bases and V by 4 bases; bases with no gene match: 3. This CDR3 has 16 residues. CDR1 and CDR2 from the germline V gene are SGHTA and FQGNSA. CDR3 sequence: CASSSGLAGNTDTQYF. The CDR3 nucleotides read TGTGCCAGCAGCTCGGGACTAGCGGGAAACACAGATACGCAGTATTTT.

The V gene is TRBV7-8, the J gene TRBJ1-1, with D perhaps matching TRBD1 (5 bases). Trimming removed 1 base at V and 0 bases at J, with 9 bases between. In germline, CDR1 is SGHVS, CDR2 FQNEAQ. The CDR3 extends over 15 amino acids. CDR3 protein: CASSLVGGMNTEAFF. The CDR3 nucleotides are TGTGCCAGCAGCTTAGTGGGGGGTATGAACACTGAAGCTTTCTTT.

The chain combines TRBV6-5 with TRBJ1-2, with D hard to call. V lost 5 bases and J 4 bases, leaving 8 bases between the germline ends. Germline V CDR1 and CDR2: MNHEY, SVGAGI. This CDR3 has 12 residues. The CDR3 DNA is TGTGCCAGCAGTGAACAGATCTATGGCTACACCTTC. It specifies CASSEQIYGYTF.

The genes are TRBV5-1 and TRBJ2-3; D might be TRBD2 (5 bases). CDR1 SGHRS and CDR2 YFSETQ come from the germline V gene. Trimming took 3 bases from V and 0 from J, leaving 17 bases between them. The CDR3 totals 17 residues. CDR3 sequence reads: CASSSILKRTSTDTQYF. The CDR3 coding sequence is TGCGCCAGCAGCTCGATATTAAAGCGGACCAGCACAGATACGCAGTATTTT.

V is TRBV30 and J is TRBJ2-7, with D unresolved. In germline, CDR1 is GTSNPN, CDR2 SVGIG (reference sequence). The CDR3 spans 11 residues. Trimming stripped 0 bases from V and 9 bases from J, with 9 bases between. CDR3 sequence reads: CAWSVRTWQYF. CDR3 DNA: TGTGCCTGGAGTGTAAGAACTTGGCAGTACTTC.

J is TRBJ2-7 and V is TRBV4-1, with 12 bases lining up with TRBD1. With V trimmed by 2 bases and J by 9 bases, 8 bases remained unmatched. In germline, CDR1 is MGHRA, CDR2 YSYEKL. The CDR3 sequence is 15 residues long. DNA for the CDR3: TGCGCCAGCAGCCAAATCCCGGGACAGGGGGCTGGGCAGTACTTC. It specifies CASSQIPGQGAGQYF.